This T cell receptor beta chain was obtained from a study of metastatic and nonmetastatic thyroid tumors. Thyroid surgery took place with no prior treatment in any patient. This clone showed up many times. Through MiXCR, TCRdb re-clonotyped the PCR reads. The sample lists around 40,000 clones; approximately 13% were seen once. This CDR3 has 15 residues. Germline V lookup: CDR1 LNHDA, CDR2 SQIVND (reference sequence). The junction had 6 bases not matched to a gene; V was cut back by 5 bases and J by 0 bases. Sequencing used blood. The chain has TRBV19 and TRBJ1-1; the match to TRBD1 covers 7 bases. This clonotype originated in a female donor with papillary thyroid cancer or a benign thyroid nodule (not recorded which). Some clones in this sample may be carry-over from other donors' samples. The CDR3 sequence: CASSSTTGLNTEAFF. In DNA form, the CDR3 reads TGTGCCAGTAGTTCAACGACAGGGTTGAACACTGAAGCTTTCTTT. The full variable domain, its missing parts supplied by reference TRBV19 and TRBJ1-1, is DGGITQSPKYLFRKEGQNVTLSCEQNLNHDAMYWYRQDPGQGLRLIYYSQIVNDFQKGDIAEGYSVSREKKESFPLTVTSAQKNPTAFYLCASSSTTGLNTEAFFGQGTRLTVV.